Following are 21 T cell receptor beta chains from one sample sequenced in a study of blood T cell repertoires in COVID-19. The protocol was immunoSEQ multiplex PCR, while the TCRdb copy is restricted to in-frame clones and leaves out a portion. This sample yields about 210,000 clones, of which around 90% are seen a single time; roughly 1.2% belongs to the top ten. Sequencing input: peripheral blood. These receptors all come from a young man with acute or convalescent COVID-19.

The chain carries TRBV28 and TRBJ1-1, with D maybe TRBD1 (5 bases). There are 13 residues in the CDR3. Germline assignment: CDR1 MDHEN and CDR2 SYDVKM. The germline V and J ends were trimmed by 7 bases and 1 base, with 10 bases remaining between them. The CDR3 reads CASKGQRNTEAFF. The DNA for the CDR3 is TGTGCCAGCAAAGGACAAAGGAACACTGAAGCTTTCTTT.

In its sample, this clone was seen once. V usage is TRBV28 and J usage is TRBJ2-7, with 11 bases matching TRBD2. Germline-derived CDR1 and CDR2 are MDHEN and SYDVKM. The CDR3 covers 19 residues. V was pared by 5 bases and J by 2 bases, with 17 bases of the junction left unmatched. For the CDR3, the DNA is TGTGCCAGCAGTCTCCCTCGGCAAGCCGGGACTAGCGGTCCCTACGAGCAGTACTTC. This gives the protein CASSLPRQAGTSGPYEQYF.

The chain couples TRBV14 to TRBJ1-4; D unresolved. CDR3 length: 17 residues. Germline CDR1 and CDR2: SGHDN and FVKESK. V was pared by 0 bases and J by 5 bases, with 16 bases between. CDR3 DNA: TGTGCCAGCAGCCAAGAAACATTTTGGCAGAAAAATGAAAAACTGTTTTTT. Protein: CASSQETFWQKNEKLFF. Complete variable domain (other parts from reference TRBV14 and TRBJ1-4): EAGVTQFPSHSVIEKGQTVTLRCDPISGHDNLYWYRRVMGKEIKFLLHFVKESKQDESGMPNNRFLAERTGGTYSTLKVQPAELEDSGVYFCASSQETFWQKNEKLFFGSGTQLSVL.

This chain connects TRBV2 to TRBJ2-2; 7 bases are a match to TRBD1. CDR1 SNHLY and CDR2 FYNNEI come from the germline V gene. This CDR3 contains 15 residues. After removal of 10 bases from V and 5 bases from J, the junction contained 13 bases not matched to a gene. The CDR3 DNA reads TGTGCCACTACAACTACAGGGGTAAAAACCGGGGAGCTGTTTTTT. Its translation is CATTTTGVKTGELFF.

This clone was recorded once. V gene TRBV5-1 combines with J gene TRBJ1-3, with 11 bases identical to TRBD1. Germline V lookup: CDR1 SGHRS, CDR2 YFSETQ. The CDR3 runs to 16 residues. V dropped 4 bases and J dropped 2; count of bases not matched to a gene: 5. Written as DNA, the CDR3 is TGCGCCAGCAGCAGCGCGGGACAGGGGGCTGGAAACACCATATATTTT. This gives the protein CASSSAGQGAGNTIYF.

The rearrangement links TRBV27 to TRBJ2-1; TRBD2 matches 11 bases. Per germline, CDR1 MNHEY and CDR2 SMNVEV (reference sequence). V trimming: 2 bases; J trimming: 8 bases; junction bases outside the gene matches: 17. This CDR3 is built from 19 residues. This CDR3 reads CASSLRKGLAGPQGYEQFF. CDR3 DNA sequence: TGTGCCAGCAGTTTACGGAAAGGACTAGCGGGTCCCCAGGGGTATGAGCAGTTCTTC.

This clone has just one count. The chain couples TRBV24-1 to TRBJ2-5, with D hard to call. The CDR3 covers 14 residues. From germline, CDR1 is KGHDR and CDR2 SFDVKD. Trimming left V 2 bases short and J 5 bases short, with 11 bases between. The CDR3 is CATSDSSGWETQYF. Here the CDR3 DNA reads TGTGCCACCAGTGATTCGTCAGGATGGGAGACCCAGTACTTC.

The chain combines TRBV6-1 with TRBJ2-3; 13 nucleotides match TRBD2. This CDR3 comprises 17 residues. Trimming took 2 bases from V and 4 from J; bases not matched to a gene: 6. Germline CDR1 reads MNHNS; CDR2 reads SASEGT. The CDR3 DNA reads TGTGCCAGCAGTGAATACACTAGCGGGAGGGCCCCAGATACGCAGTATTTT. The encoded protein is CASSEYTSGRAPDTQYF.

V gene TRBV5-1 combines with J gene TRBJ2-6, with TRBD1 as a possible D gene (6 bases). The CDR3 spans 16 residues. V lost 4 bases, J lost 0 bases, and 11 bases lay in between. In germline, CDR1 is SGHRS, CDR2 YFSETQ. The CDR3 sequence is CASSHNRASGANVLTF. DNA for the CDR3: TGCGCCAGCAGCCATAACAGGGCCTCTGGGGCCAACGTCCTGACTTTC. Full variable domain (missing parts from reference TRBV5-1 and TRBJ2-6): KAGVTQTPRYLIKTRGQQVTLSCSPISGHRSVSWYQQTPGQGLQFLFEYFSETQRNKGNFPGRFSGRQFSNSRSEMNVSTLELGDSALYLCASSHNRASGANVLTFGAGSRLTVL.

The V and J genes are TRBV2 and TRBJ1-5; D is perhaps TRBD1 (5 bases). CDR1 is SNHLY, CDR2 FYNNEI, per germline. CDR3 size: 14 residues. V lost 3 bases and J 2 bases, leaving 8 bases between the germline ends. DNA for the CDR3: TGTGCCAGCAGTGAGGGGGGGGGCAATCAGCCCCAGCATTTT. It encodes CASSEGGGNQPQHF.

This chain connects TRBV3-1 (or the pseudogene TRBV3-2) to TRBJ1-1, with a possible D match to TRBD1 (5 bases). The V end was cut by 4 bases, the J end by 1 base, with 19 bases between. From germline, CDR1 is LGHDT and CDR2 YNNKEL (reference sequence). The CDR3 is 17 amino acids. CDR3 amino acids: CASSPSGAPGKNTEAFF. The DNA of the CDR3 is TGTGCCAGCAGCCCCTCAGGCGCGCCAGGGAAGAACACTGAAGCTTTCTTT.

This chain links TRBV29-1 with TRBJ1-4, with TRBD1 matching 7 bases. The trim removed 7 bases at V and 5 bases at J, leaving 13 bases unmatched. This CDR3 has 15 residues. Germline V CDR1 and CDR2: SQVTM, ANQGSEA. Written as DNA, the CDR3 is TGCAGCGCTACCTTTACGGGACAGCCCAATGAAAAACTGTTTTTT. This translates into CSATFTGQPNEKLFF.

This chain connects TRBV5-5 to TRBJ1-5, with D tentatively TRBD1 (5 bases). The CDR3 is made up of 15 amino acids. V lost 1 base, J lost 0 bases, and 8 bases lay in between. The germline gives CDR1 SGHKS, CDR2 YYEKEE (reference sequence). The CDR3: CASSLQGYSNQPQHF. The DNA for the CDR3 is TGTGCCAGCAGCTTGCAGGGTTATAGCAATCAGCCCCAGCATTTT.

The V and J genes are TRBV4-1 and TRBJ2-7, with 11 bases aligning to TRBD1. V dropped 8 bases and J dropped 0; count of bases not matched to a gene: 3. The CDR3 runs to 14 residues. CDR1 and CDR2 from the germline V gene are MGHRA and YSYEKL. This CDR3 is CASGGTGGSYEQYF. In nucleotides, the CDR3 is TGCGCCAGCGGGGGGACAGGGGGCTCCTACGAGCAGTACTTC.

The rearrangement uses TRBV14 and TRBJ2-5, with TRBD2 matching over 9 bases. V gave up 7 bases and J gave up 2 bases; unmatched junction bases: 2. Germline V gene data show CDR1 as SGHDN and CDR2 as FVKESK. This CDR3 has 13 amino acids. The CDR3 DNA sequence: TGTGCCAGCAAGGGACTAGCTCAAGAGACCCAGTACTTC. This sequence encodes CASKGLAQETQYF.

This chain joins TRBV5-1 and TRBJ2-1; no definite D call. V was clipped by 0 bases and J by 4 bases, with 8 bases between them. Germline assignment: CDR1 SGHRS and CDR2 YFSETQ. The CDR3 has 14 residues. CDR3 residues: CASSLGVFYNEQFF. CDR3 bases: TGCGCCAGCAGCTTGGGCGTCTTTTACAATGAGCAGTTCTTC.

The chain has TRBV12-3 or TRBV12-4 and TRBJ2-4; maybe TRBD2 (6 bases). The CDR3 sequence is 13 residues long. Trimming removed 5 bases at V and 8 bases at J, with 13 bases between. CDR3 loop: CASSRLGGDIQYF. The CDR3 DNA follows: TGTGCCAGCAGTCGACTGGGAGGAGACATTCAGTACTTC.

The DNA for the CDR3 is TGCAGCGTACCGGGAGCGAACACCGGGGAGCTGTTTTTT. It encodes CSVPGANTGELFF. The chain recombines TRBV29-1 with TRBJ2-2; possibly TRBD2 for D (6 bases). Trimming removed 6 bases from V and 0 bases from J, with 8 bases in between. This CDR3 has 13 amino acids. Germline V lookup: CDR1 SQVTM, CDR2 ANQGSEA.

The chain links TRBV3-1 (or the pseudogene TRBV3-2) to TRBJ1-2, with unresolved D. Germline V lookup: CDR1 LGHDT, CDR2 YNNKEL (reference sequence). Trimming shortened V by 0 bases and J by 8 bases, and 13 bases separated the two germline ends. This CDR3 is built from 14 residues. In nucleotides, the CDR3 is TGTGCCAGCAGCCAAGAAGCGACTACGGGGGGCTACACCTTC. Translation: CASSQEATTGGYTF.

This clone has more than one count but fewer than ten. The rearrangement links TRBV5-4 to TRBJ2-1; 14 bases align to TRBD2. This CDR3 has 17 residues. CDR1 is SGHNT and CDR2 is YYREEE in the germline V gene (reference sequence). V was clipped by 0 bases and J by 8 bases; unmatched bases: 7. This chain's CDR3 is CASSLGGTSGRSHEQFF. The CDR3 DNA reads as TGTGCCAGCAGCTTGGGCGGGACTAGCGGGAGATCCCATGAGCAGTTCTTC.

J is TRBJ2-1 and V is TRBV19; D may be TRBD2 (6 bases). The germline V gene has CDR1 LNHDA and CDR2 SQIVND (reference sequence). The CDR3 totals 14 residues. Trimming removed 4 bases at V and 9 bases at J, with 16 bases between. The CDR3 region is CASSTAGRRGEQFF. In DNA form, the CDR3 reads TGTGCCAGTAGTACAGCAGGGCGGAGGGGTGAGCAGTTCTTC.